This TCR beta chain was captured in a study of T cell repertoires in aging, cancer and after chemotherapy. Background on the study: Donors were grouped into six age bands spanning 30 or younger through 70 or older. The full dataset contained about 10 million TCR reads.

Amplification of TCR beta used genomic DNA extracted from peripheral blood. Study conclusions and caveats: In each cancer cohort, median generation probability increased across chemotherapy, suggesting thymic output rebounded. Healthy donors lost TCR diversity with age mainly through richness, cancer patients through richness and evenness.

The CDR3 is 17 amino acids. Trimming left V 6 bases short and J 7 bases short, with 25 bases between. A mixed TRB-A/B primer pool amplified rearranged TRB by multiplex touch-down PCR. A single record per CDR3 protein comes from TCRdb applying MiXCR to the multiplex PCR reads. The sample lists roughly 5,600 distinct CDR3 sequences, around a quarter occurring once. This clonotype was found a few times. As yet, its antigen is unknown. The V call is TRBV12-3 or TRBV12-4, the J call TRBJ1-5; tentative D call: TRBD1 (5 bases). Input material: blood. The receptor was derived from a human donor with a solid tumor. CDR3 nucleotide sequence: TGTGCCAGCAGCCGCACCGGACCTGGGGGGATCGGGCAGCCCCAGCATTTT. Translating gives CASSRTGPGGIGQPQHF.